These T cell receptor beta chains were read from a single sample in a study of T cell repertoires in cytomegalovirus infection. From the reads, TCRdb called clonotypes with MiXCR, one entry per CDR3 protein. The sample shows 100,000 to 150,000 distinct CDR3 sequences, 20% to 30% of them seen only once. Antigen specificity for these receptors is unknown. Sample: PBMCs, sequenced either directly or after in vitro stimulation (not recorded which). The origin of the receptors is a human donor in good health (CMV status not recorded). Some clones in this sample may be carry-over from other donors' samples. Both conserved end residues are part of each CDR3. Each record gives: V gene, J gene, D gene, CDR3 protein. A D gene is named only where the DNA matches it firmly.

v_call: TRBV7-2
j_call: TRBJ2-7
d_call: NA
cdr3_aa: CASSLLGAGGLSSEQYF

v_call: TRBV7-7
j_call: TRBJ2-2
d_call: NA
cdr3_aa: CASRHGTRDTGELFF

v_call: TRBV7-4
j_call: TRBJ1-2
d_call: NA
cdr3_aa: CASSLAWGKSGYTF

v_call: TRBV11-3
j_call: TRBJ2-1
d_call: NA
cdr3_aa: CASSLGRSGDEQFF

v_call: TRBV4-3
j_call: TRBJ2-1
d_call: TRBD2
cdr3_aa: CASSQDGTSGNEQFF

v_call: TRBV9
j_call: TRBJ2-3
d_call: NA
cdr3_aa: CASSVVGADTQYF

v_call: TRBV27
j_call: TRBJ2-2
d_call: NA
cdr3_aa: CASSFVVPTGELFF

v_call: TRBV27
j_call: TRBJ1-2
d_call: NA
cdr3_aa: CASSLDPRLADGYTF

v_call: TRBV6-2/TRBV6-3
j_call: TRBJ2-7
d_call: NA
cdr3_aa: CASSYLAAAYEQYF

v_call: TRBV7-9
j_call: TRBJ2-1
d_call: NA
cdr3_aa: CASSGEQFF

v_call: TRBV19
j_call: TRBJ1-2
d_call: NA
cdr3_aa: CASSPPNYGYTF